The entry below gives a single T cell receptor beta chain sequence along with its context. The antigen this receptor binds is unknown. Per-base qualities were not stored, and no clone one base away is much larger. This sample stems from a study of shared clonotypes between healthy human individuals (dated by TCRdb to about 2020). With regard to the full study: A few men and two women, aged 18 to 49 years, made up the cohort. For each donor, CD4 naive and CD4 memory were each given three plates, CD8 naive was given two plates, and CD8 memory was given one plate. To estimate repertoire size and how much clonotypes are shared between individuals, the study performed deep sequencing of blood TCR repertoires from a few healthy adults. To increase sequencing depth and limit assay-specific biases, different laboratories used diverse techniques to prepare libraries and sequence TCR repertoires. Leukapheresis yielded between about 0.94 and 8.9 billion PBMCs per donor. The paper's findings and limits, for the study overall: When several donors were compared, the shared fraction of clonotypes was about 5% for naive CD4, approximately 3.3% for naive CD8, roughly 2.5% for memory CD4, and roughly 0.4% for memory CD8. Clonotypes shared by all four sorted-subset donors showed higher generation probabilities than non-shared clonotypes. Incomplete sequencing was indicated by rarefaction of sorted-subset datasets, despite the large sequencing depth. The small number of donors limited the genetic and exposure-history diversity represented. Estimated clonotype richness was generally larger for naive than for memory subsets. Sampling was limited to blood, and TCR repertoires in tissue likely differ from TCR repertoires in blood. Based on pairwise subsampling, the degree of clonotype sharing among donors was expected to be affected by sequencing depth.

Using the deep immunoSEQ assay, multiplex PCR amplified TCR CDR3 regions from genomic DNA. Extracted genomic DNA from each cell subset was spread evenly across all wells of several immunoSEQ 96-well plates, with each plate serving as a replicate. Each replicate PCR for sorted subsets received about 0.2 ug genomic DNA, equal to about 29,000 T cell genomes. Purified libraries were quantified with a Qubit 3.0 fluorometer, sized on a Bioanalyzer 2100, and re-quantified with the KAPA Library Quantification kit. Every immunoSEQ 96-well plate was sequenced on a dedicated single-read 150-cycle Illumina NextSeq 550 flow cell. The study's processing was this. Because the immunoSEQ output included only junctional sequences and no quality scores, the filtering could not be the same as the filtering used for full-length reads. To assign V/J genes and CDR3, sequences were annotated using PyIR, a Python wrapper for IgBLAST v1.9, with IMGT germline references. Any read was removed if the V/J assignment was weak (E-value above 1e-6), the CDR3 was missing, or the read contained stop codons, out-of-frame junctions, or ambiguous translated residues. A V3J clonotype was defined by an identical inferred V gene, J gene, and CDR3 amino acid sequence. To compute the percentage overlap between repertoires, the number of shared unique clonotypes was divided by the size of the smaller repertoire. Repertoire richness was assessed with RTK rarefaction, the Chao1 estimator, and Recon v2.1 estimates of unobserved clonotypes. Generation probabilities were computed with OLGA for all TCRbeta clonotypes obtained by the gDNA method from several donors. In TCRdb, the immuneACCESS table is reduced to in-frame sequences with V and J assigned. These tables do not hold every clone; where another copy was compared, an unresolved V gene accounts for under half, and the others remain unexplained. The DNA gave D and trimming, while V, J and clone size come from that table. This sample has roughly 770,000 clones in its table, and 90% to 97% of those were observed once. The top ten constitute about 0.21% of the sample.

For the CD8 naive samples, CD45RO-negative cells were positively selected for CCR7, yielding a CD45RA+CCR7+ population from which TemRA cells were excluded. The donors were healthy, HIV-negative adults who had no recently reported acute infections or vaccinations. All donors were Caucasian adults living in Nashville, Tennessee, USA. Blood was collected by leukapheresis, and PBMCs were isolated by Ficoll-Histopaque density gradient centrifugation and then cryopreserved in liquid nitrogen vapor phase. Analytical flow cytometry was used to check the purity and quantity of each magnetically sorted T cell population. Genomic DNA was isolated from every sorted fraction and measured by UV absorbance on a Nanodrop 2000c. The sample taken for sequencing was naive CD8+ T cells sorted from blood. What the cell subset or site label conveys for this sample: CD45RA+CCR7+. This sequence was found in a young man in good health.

The base sequence is TGTGCCAGCAGCTTGGGCCTCGGCGGCCTAAGCACAGATACGCAGTATTTT. This gives the protein CASSLGLGGLSTDTQYF. Recombination connected TRBV7-9 to TRBJ2-3; the D gene cannot be resolved reliably. Including the terminal cysteine and phenylalanine, the CDR3 comprises 17 residues. Left in the record is the CDR3 DNA by itself, 51 bases read in frame from the first base. The germline V gene (reference sequence) yields SEHNR for CDR1 and FQNEAQ for CDR2. Trimming removed 3 bases from V and 0 bases from J, leaving 16 bases between the germline ends.